Sequencing of this T cell receptor (beta chain) was carried out in a study of blood T cell repertoires in COVID-19. Study in general: COVID-19 samples from acute and convalescent phases originated in the United States, Italy and Spain. PBMCs, B-cell-depleted T cells, or T cells provided the cDNA or gDNA that made up the material.

Everyone who took part was roughly 18 to 89 years old, and they came from about two dozen US areas. Allocation to cohorts depended on clinical history reported by the participants. This clone was seen once. Assay used: immunoSEQ multiplex PCR; TCRdb lists only in-frame clones, some missing. The table lists 120,000 to 150,000 clones, 70% to 90% of them singletons, with about 1.2% in the top ten. V was pared by 8 bases and J by 4 bases, with 12 bases of the junction left unmatched. Per germline, CDR1 SEHNR and CDR2 FQNEAQ (reference sequence). The CDR3 loop spans 15 amino acids. The specimen sequenced was PBMCs or T cells enriched from blood (not recorded which). The origin of this receptor is a woman younger than 45 with acute COVID-19. The chain is built from TRBV7-9 and TRBJ1-1, with 8 bases identical to TRBD1. The CDR3 spells CASPRPGQDSTEAFF. For the CDR3, the DNA is TGTGCCAGCCCCCGGCCGGGACAGGATAGCACTGAAGCTTTCTTT.